This entry features one T cell receptor (beta chain) sequence. Its target is not known. These data belong to a study of T cells in localized non-small cell lung cancer. The CDR3 has 14 residues. Trimming left V 2 bases short and J 6 bases short, with 13 bases between. The germline gives CDR1 SNHLY, CDR2 FYNNEI. Repertoires were generated with immunoSEQ multiplex PCR, while TCRdb's copy carries only in-frame clones and drops some. The sample has about 76,000 clones; about 81% are singletons. The study's findings and limits: Higher blood T cell density tracked longer overall survival. Since sequencing was restricted to only one region of the tumor, intratumor heterogeneity remains a possibility. There were a median roughly 59 of the top 100 tumor clones appearing in adjacent lung. Uninvolved adjacent lung had the highest recorded T cell clonality, with tumor below it.

The sample here was peripheral blood, taken before any cancer treatment. V usage is TRBV2 and J usage is TRBJ1-2; no definite D call. The receptor was isolated from a female donor over 55 with stage I lung adenocarcinoma. Here the CDR3 reads CASSEKATVDGYTF. CDR3 DNA sequence: TGTGCCAGCAGTGAAAAGGCGACGGTCGATGGCTACACCTTC.